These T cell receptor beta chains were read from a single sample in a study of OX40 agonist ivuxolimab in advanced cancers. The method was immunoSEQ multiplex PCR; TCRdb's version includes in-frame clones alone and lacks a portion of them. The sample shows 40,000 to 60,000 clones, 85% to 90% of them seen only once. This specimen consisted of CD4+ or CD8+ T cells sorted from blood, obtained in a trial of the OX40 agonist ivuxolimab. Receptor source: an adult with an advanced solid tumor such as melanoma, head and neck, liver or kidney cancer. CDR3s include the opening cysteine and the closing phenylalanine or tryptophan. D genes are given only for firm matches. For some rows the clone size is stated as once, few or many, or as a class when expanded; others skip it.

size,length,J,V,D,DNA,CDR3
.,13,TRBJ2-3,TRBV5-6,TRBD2,TGTGCCAGCAGCTTGGGACTAGCGGGGTGGCAGTATTTT,CASSLGLAGWQYF
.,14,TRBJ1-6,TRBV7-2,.,TGTGCCAGCAGCTTAAGTCCCTCCAATTCACCCCTCCACTTT,CASSLSPSNSPLHF
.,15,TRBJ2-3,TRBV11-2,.,TGTGCCAGCAGCTTAGCCGGGTTGCGCACAGATACGCAGTATTTT,CASSLAGLRTDTQYF
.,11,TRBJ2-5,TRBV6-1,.,TGTGCCAGCAGCGTATGGGAGACCCAGTACTTC,CASSVWETQYF
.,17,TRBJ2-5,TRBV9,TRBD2,TGTGCCAGCAGCCCGGAGACTAGCGGGCCCGCGTCGGTGGCCCAGTACTTC,CASSPETSGPASVAQYF
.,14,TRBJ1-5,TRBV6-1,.,TGTGCCAGCATATCGGGCCAGAGAGATCAGCCCCAGCATTTT,CASISGQRDQPQHF
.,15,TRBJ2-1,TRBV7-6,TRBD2,TGTGCCAGCAGACTAAACAGCGGGGGGGGCGATGAGCAGTTCTTC,CASRLNSGGGDEQFF
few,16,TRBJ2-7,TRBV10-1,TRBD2,TGCGCCAGCAGTGAGTGGACTAGCGGGGGCCTATACGAGCAGTACTTC,CASSEWTSGGLYEQYF
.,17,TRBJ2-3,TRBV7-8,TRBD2,TGTGCCAGCAGCTCCAGACTAGCGGGAGGAGGCACAGATACGCAGTATTTT,CASSSRLAGGGTDTQYF
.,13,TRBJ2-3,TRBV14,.,TGTGCCAGCAGCCAAGTGCGGGGAAATACGCAGTATTTT,CASSQVRGNTQYF
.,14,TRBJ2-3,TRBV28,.,TGTGCCAGCAGTTCCCCGGGGGAAGCAGATACGCAGTATTTT,CASSSPGEADTQYF
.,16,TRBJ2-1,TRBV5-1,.,TGCGCCAGCAGCTTGGTCCTAGACAGTTCTTACAATGAGCAGTTCTTC,CASSLVLDSSYNEQFF
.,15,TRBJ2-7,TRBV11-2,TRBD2,TGTGCCAGCAGCTTAGGACTAGCGGGAGGCTACGAGCAGTACTTC,CASSLGLAGGYEQYF
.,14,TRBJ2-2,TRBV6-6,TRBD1,TGTGCCAGCCAAGGACAGGGCGCCACCGGGGAGCTGTTTTTT,CASQGQGATGELFF
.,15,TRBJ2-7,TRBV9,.,TGTGCCAGCAGCGTAGGGGCGGGGGCACCCTACGAGCAGTACTTC,CASSVGAGAPYEQYF
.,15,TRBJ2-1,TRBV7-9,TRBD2,TGTGCCAGCAGACCCTCACTAGCGGGGTACAATGAGCAGTTCTTC,CASRPSLAGYNEQFF
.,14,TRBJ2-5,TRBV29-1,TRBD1,TGCAGCGTCGGGACAGGGGGATTCCAAGAGACCCAGTACTTC,CSVGTGGFQETQYF
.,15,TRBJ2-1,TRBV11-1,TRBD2,TGTGCCAGCAGCTTGACTAGCGGGATCTACAATGAGCAGTTCTTC,CASSLTSGIYNEQFF
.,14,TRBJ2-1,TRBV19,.,TGTGCCAGTAGTATTTTCCAGGGCTACAATGAGCAGTTCTTC,CASSIFQGYNEQFF
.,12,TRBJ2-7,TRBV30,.,TGTGCCCTGGGGACGGGGCCCGTCGAGCAGTACTTC,CALGTGPVEQYF
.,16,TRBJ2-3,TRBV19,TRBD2,TGTGCCAGTAGTATTGGACTAGCGGGGGACACAGATACGCAGTATTTT,CASSIGLAGDTDTQYF
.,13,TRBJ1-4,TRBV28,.,TGTGCCACCAGAAAGGGAGGTGGGGAAAAACTGTTTTTT,CATRKGGGEKLFF
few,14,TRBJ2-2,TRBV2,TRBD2,TGTGCCAGCAGTGTTAGCGGGAGCGGCGGGGAGCTGTTTTTT,CASSVSGSGGELFF
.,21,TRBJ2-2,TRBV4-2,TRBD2,TGTGCCAGCAGCCAAAGCGGGGGGCTTTTCACGACGCACGCGAACACCGGGGAGCTGTTTTTT,CASSQSGGLFTTHANTGELFF
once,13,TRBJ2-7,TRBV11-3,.,TGTGCCAGCAGCTTAGACGGAAACTACGAGCAGTACTTC,CASSLDGNYEQYF
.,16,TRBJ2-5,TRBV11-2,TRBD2,TGTGCCAGCAGCCCCCAGGGGCGGGGGGACGAAGAGACCCAGTACTTC,CASSPQGRGDEETQYF
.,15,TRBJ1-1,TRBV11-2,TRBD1,TGTGCCAGCAGCCATTTCGACAGGGGATCTACTGAAGCTTTCTTT,CASSHFDRGSTEAFF
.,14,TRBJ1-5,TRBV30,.,TGTGCCTGGAGTGTAACAATTAGCAATCAGCCCCAGCATTTT,CAWSVTISNQPQHF
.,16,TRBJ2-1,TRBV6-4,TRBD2,TGTGCCAGCAGTGACTTTACTAGCGGGAGAACTAATGAGCAGTTCTTC,CASSDFTSGRTNEQFF
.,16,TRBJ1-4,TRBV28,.,TGTGCCAGCAGTTTCCCCTCCGGGGGATCTAATGAAAAACTGTTTTTT,CASSFPSGGSNEKLFF
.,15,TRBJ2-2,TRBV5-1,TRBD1,TGCGCCACCGAACCTCTCACAGGGGCTACCGGGGAGCTGTTTTTT,CATEPLTGATGELFF
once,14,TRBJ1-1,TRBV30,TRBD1,TGTGCCTGGAGTGTACGCAGGGGGCGCGGCCGGGCTTTCTTT,CAWSVRRGRGRAFF
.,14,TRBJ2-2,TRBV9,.,TGTGCCAGCAGCGTAGTTGGAACCACCGGGGAGCTGTTTTTT,CASSVVGTTGELFF
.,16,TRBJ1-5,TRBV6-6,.,TGTGCCAGCAGTTACCGAGATCCACCCCTCACTCAGCCCCAGCATTTT,CASSYRDPPLTQPQHF
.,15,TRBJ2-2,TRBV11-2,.,TGTGCCAGCAGCTTAACGGGCGGAAACACCGGGGAGCTGTTTTTT,CASSLTGGNTGELFF
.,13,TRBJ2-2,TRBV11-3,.,TGTGCCAGCAGCCGAGGGGGTGCCGGGGAGCTGTTTTTT,CASSRGGAGELFF
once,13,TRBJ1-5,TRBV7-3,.,TGTGCCAGCAGCTTAGCCGCGGGGCAGCCCCAGCATTTT,CASSLAAGQPQHF
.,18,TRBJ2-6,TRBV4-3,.,TGCGCCAGCAGCCAAGATGTCGCCAGGGGCTCTGGGGCCAACGTCCTGACTTTC,CASSQDVARGSGANVLTF
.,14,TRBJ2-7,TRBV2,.,TGTGCCAGCCGTCAGGGTGACAGCTCCTACGAGCAGTACTTC,CASRQGDSSYEQYF
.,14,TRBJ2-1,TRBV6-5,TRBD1,TGTGCCAGCAGCCCAGGACAGGGCTACAATGAGCAGTTCTTC,CASSPGQGYNEQFF
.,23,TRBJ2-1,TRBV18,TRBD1,TGTGCCAGCTCACCACCAGAGACAGGGGTTTTTTTTTCTGATTCGCGGTTGGACAATGAGCAGTTCTTC,CASSPPETGVFFSDSRLDNEQFF
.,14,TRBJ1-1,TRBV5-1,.,TGCGCCAGCAGCCCCCGATCCGGGGACACTGAAGCTTTCTTT,CASSPRSGDTEAFF
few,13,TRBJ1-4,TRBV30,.,TGTGCCTGGAGTGAGGGGACGGCTGAAAAACTGTTTTTT,CAWSEGTAEKLFF
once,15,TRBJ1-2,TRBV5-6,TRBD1,TGTGCCAGCAGCTTGTCCTACAGGGGGCTAGGTGGCTACACCTTC,CASSLSYRGLGGYTF
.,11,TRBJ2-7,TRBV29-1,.,TGCAGCGTTGATGGTGCTGATGAGCAGTACTTC,CSVDGADEQYF
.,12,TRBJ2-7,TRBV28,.,TGTGCCATTACAGACAAAGCCTACGAGCAGTACTTC,CAITDKAYEQYF
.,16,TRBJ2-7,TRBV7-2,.,TGTGCCAGCAGCTTAGGGGTCGGGACTCCCTCCTACGAGCAGTACTTC,CASSLGVGTPSYEQYF
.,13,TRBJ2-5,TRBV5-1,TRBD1,TGCGCCAGCAGCTGGGACAGGCTTGAGACCCAGTACTTC,CASSWDRLETQYF
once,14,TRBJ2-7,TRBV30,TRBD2,TGTGCCTGGAATTCGGGACTAGCGATTGACGAGCAGTACTTC,CAWNSGLAIDEQYF
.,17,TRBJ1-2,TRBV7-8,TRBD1,TGTGCCAGCAGCATTAACCGGGACAGGGCGTCTAACTATGGCTACACCTTC,CASSINRDRASNYGYTF
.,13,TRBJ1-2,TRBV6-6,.,TGTGCCAGCAGGGACAGTTCTAACTATGGCTACACCTTC,CASRDSSNYGYTF